The 9 T cell receptor beta chains reported below all come from one sample, sequenced in a study of cytomegalovirus exposure and HLA in healthy donors. Primers: 60 Vbeta forward and 13 Jbeta reverse. Repertoires were generated with immunoSEQ multiplex PCR, while TCRdb's copy carries only in-frame clones and drops some. The table shows hundreds of thousands of clones, with 70% to 85% occurring only once. The sequenced sample was PBMCs. These TCRs come from a male donor in good health and CMV-seronegative.

The chain couples TRBV7-7 to TRBJ2-1; TRBD1 agrees at 7 bases. Germline values: CDR1 SSHAT, CDR2 FNYEAQ (reference sequence). This CDR3 comprises 15 residues. The trim removed 3 bases at V and 8 bases at J, leaving 10 bases unmatched. CDR3 sequence: CASSLPPTGRHEQFF. The DNA of the CDR3 is TGTGCCAGCAGCTTGCCCCCGACAGGGCGTCATGAGCAGTTCTTC.

The chain couples TRBV27 to TRBJ1-5; TRBD1 is a possible D gene (6 bases). Germline V gene data show CDR1 as MNHEY and CDR2 as SMNVEV (reference sequence). CDR3 length equals 15 residues. With 4 bases removed from V and 2 bases from J, the gap between germline ends came to 12 bases. The CDR3 bases are TGTGCCAGCAGTTCTCAGGGGTCGGGCAATCAGCCCCAGCATTTT. Its protein is CASSSQGSGNQPQHF.

This clone was counted a few times. The J gene is TRBJ2-7, the V gene TRBV2, with 7 bases fitting TRBD1. Germline V gene data show CDR1 as SNHLY and CDR2 as FYNNEI. V dropped 6 bases and J dropped 2; count of bases not matched to a gene: 13. This CDR3 contains 16 residues. The CDR3 sequence: CASRGPRDRSPYEQYF. In nucleotides, the CDR3 is TGTGCCAGCAGGGGCCCCCGGGACAGATCCCCCTACGAGCAGTACTTC.

V gene TRBV4-1 combines with J gene TRBJ2-7; TRBD2 aligns across 11 bases. J lost 0 bases, V lost 3 bases, and 13 bases had no gene match. Germline V gene data show CDR1 as MGHRA and CDR2 as YSYEKL. The CDR3 length is 19 residues. The CDR3 coding sequence is TGCGCCAGCAGCCAGCCTCCCGGGACTAGCGGCACCCGCTCCTACGAGCAGTACTTC. Translation: CASSQPPGTSGTRSYEQYF.

The chain is built from TRBV29-1 and TRBJ1-2, with unresolved D. V was pared by 5 bases and J by 2 bases, with 9 bases between. CDR3 size: 12 residues. CDR1 is SQVTM and CDR2 is ANQGSEA in the germline V gene. The CDR3 DNA is TGCAGCGTTCAGACACCGAACTATGGCTACACCTTC. It specifies CSVQTPNYGYTF.

The chain couples TRBV5-6 to TRBJ2-5; maybe TRBD1 (5 bases). The germline V gene encodes CDR1 SGHDT and CDR2 YYEEEE. The CDR3 spans 14 residues. The V end lost 1 base, the J end lost 3 bases, and 10 bases lay between the germline ends. The CDR3 sequence: CASSLQGPEETQYF. The CDR3 region has the DNA TGTGCCAGCAGCTTGCAGGGCCCGGAAGAGACCCAGTACTTC.

This clone was counted between two and nine times. The gene calls are TRBV23-1 and TRBJ2-7; D is possibly TRBD2 (6 bases). TRBV23-1 is placed among ORFs of uncertain function. V was clipped by 0 bases and J by 6 bases, with 15 bases between them. This CDR3 is built from 15 residues. The CDR3 DNA sequence: TGCGCCAGCAGTCAATCAAGGGGACCCGGGAGCGAGCAGTACTTC. Translated: CASSQSRGPGSEQYF.

V usage is TRBV18 and J usage is TRBJ2-2; D is uncertain. The CDR3 totals 12 residues. Per germline, CDR1 KGHSH and CDR2 LQKENI. The germline V and J ends were trimmed by 4 bases and 6 bases, with 6 bases remaining between them. CDR3 bases: TGTGCCAGCTCACAGTCGGCCGGGGAGCTGTTTTTT. Translating gives CASSQSAGELFF.

This CDR3 reads CASSRIFSGSSYNEQFF. The CDR3 nucleotides are TGTGCCAGCAGCCGGATCTTTAGCGGCAGCTCCTACAATGAGCAGTTCTTC. This chain links TRBV7-9 with TRBJ2-1, with a weak D call TRBD2 (6 bases). Germline lookup yields CDR1 SEHNR and CDR2 FQNEAQ (reference sequence). V was pared by 5 bases and J by 0 bases, with 17 bases between. The CDR3 covers 17 residues. The entire variable domain, with the rest obtained from reference TRBV7-9 and TRBJ2-1, is as follows: DTGVSQNPRHKITKRGQNVTFRCDPISEHNRLYWYRQTLGQGPEFLTYFQNEAQLEKSRLLSDRFSAERPKGSFSTLEIQRTEQGDSAMYLCASSRIFSGSSYNEQFFGPGTRLTVL.